These T cell receptor beta chains were read from a single sample in a study of blood T cell repertoires in COVID-19. Sequenced by immunoSEQ multiplex PCR; TCRdb stores in-frame clones only, minus some. There are under 250,000 clones in the sample; 75% to 90% occur only once, and roughly 3.7% lies in the top ten. The sequenced material came from PBMCs or T cells enriched from blood (not recorded which). The receptors were gathered from a woman under 40 who had been exposed to COVID-19. Both conserved end residues are part of each CDR3. The D gene is left open where the match is weak. Part of the rows lack a size; the others show once, few, many or a class for expanded clones.

j_call: TRBJ1-3; d_call: NA; clone_size: NA; v_call: TRBV2; cdr3_aa: CASSEIRAGNTIYF; cdr3_nt: TGTGCCAGCAGTGAAATCAGGGCTGGAAACACCATATATTTT
j_call: TRBJ1-6; d_call: NA; clone_size: NA; v_call: TRBV6-5; cdr3_aa: CASSSGFDSPLHF; cdr3_nt: TGTGCCAGCAGTTCAGGGTTTGATTCACCCCTCCACTTT
j_call: TRBJ1-1; d_call: NA; clone_size: NA; v_call: TRBV18; cdr3_aa: CASSLNTGLNTEAFF; cdr3_nt: TGTGCCAGCTCACTTAACACAGGGCTCAACACTGAAGCTTTCTTT
j_call: TRBJ1-2; d_call: NA; clone_size: NA; v_call: TRBV6-5; cdr3_aa: CASSYEGRANYGYTF; cdr3_nt: TGTGCCAGCAGTTATGAAGGGAGGGCTAACTATGGCTACACCTTC
j_call: TRBJ2-2; d_call: NA; clone_size: NA; v_call: TRBV4-1; cdr3_aa: CASSPDGRRAGELFF; cdr3_nt: TGCGCCAGCAGCCCCGACGGGAGAAGGGCCGGGGAGCTGTTTTTT
j_call: TRBJ1-6; d_call: NA; clone_size: NA; v_call: TRBV7-2; cdr3_aa: CASSLRGTNYNSPLHF; cdr3_nt: TGTGCCAGCAGCTTAAGAGGGACAAACTATAATTCACCCCTCCACTTT
j_call: TRBJ1-2; d_call: NA; clone_size: NA; v_call: TRBV19; cdr3_aa: CASSTGHPAGYTF; cdr3_nt: TGTGCCAGTAGTACGGGACACCCAGCGGGCTACACCTTC
j_call: TRBJ1-1; d_call: NA; clone_size: NA; v_call: TRBV25-1; cdr3_aa: CASSDPTRLNTEAFF; cdr3_nt: TGTGCCAGCAGTGACCCGACAAGACTGAACACTGAAGCTTTCTTT
j_call: TRBJ2-3; d_call: TRBD2; clone_size: NA; v_call: TRBV27; cdr3_aa: CASSFASGSTDTQYF; cdr3_nt: TGTGCCAGCAGTTTCGCTAGCGGTAGCACAGATACGCAGTATTTT
j_call: TRBJ2-3; d_call: TRBD2; clone_size: NA; v_call: TRBV9; cdr3_aa: CASSGGLAATDTQYF; cdr3_nt: TGTGCCAGCAGCGGGGGACTAGCGGCCACAGATACGCAGTATTTT
j_call: TRBJ1-3; d_call: NA; clone_size: NA; v_call: TRBV7-9; cdr3_aa: CASSLGIQGGGNTIYF; cdr3_nt: TGTGCCAGCAGCTTGGGTATCCAGGGTGGTGGAAACACCATATATTTT
j_call: TRBJ1-2; d_call: NA; clone_size: NA; v_call: TRBV5-8; cdr3_aa: CASSWGGGYTF; cdr3_nt: TGTGCCAGCAGCTGGGGAGGTGGCTACACCTTC
j_call: TRBJ1-6; d_call: TRBD1; clone_size: NA; v_call: TRBV12-3/TRBV12-4; cdr3_aa: CASSLGQASPLHF; cdr3_nt: TGTGCCAGCAGCCTCGGACAGGCAAGCCCCCTCCACTTT
j_call: TRBJ1-2; d_call: NA; clone_size: NA; v_call: TRBV25-1; cdr3_aa: CASSAAGWGYTF; cdr3_nt: TGTGCCAGCAGCGCAGCAGGGTGGGGCTACACCTTC
j_call: TRBJ2-3; d_call: NA; clone_size: once; v_call: TRBV13; cdr3_aa: CASSLGSPGPDTQYF; cdr3_nt: TGTGCCAGCAGCTTAGGAAGTCCGGGTCCAGATACGCAGTATTTT
j_call: TRBJ2-1; d_call: TRBD1; clone_size: NA; v_call: TRBV5-4; cdr3_aa: CASKDRGSYNEQFF; cdr3_nt: TGTGCCAGCAAAGACAGGGGGTCCTACAATGAGCAGTTCTTC
j_call: TRBJ2-2; d_call: TRBD2; clone_size: NA; v_call: TRBV2; cdr3_aa: CASRGTSGSTGELFF; cdr3_nt: TGTGCCAGCAGGGGGACTAGCGGATCCACCGGGGAGCTGTTTTTT
j_call: TRBJ1-3; d_call: NA; clone_size: NA; v_call: TRBV19; cdr3_aa: CASSWASGNTIYF; cdr3_nt: TGTGCCAGTAGCTGGGCCTCTGGAAACACCATATATTTT
j_call: TRBJ1-2; d_call: NA; clone_size: NA; v_call: TRBV5-1; cdr3_aa: CASSLVEAITNYGYTF; cdr3_nt: TGCGCCAGCAGCTTGGTGGAGGCTATTACTAACTATGGCTACACCTTC
j_call: TRBJ2-2; d_call: NA; clone_size: once; v_call: TRBV5-1; cdr3_aa: CASSLQGSGTGELFF; cdr3_nt: TGCGCCAGCAGCTTGCAGGGGTCGGGTACCGGGGAGCTGTTTTTT
j_call: TRBJ1-3; d_call: NA; clone_size: NA; v_call: TRBV15; cdr3_aa: CATSRDLGLSGNTIYF; cdr3_nt: TGTGCCACCAGCAGAGATCTAGGTTTGTCTGGAAACACCATATATTTT
j_call: TRBJ1-1; d_call: NA; clone_size: once; v_call: TRBV5-1; cdr3_aa: CASSEQHNTEAFF; cdr3_nt: TGCGCCAGCAGCGAACAGCATAACACTGAAGCTTTCTTT
j_call: TRBJ2-5; d_call: NA; clone_size: NA; v_call: TRBV11-3; cdr3_aa: CASSLGGHGQETQYF; cdr3_nt: TGTGCCAGCAGCTTGGGGGGGCATGGCCAAGAGACCCAGTACTTC
j_call: TRBJ2-1; d_call: NA; clone_size: few; v_call: TRBV7-2; cdr3_aa: CASSPKDGSSYNEQFF; cdr3_nt: TGTGCCAGCAGCCCCAAGGACGGGAGCTCCTACAATGAGCAGTTCTTC
j_call: TRBJ2-2; d_call: NA; clone_size: NA; v_call: TRBV4-1; cdr3_aa: CASRHPTSTNTGELFF; cdr3_nt: TGCGCCAGCAGGCACCCTACTAGTACGAACACCGGGGAGCTGTTTTTT
j_call: TRBJ1-1; d_call: TRBD1; clone_size: NA; v_call: TRBV30; cdr3_aa: CAWSTGQGGGAFF; cdr3_nt: TGTGCCTGGAGTACGGGACAGGGAGGCGGGGCTTTCTTT
j_call: TRBJ1-1; d_call: NA; clone_size: NA; v_call: TRBV19; cdr3_aa: CASSISGGAFF; cdr3_nt: TGTGCCAGTAGTATTTCGGGTGGGGCTTTCTTT
j_call: TRBJ2-5; d_call: NA; clone_size: NA; v_call: TRBV12-3/TRBV12-4; cdr3_aa: CASSFGGPEAQYF; cdr3_nt: TGTGCCAGCAGTTTCGGCGGCCCCGAGGCCCAGTACTTC
j_call: TRBJ1-6; d_call: TRBD1; clone_size: NA; v_call: TRBV6-6; cdr3_aa: CASRGSGQGNSPLHF; cdr3_nt: TGTGCCAGCAGGGGATCCGGACAGGGGAACTCACCCCTCCACTTT
j_call: TRBJ2-2; d_call: NA; clone_size: NA; v_call: TRBV2; cdr3_aa: CASSKTRRITNTGELFF; cdr3_nt: TGTGCCAGCAGTAAGACTAGGCGGATAACGAACACCGGGGAGCTGTTTTTT
j_call: TRBJ1-4; d_call: NA; clone_size: NA; v_call: TRBV10-3; cdr3_aa: CAIGDSPNEKLFF; cdr3_nt: TGTGCCATTGGAGACAGCCCTAATGAAAAACTGTTTTTT
j_call: TRBJ2-3; d_call: TRBD2; clone_size: NA; v_call: TRBV30; cdr3_aa: CAWTPALRLAGGPSTDTQYF; cdr3_nt: TGTGCCTGGACCCCGGCCCTCCGACTAGCGGGAGGGCCGAGCACAGATACGCAGTATTTT
j_call: TRBJ1-2; d_call: NA; clone_size: NA; v_call: TRBV30; cdr3_aa: CAWSVLGWSEDGYTF; cdr3_nt: TGTGCCTGGAGTGTACTCGGCTGGTCTGAGGATGGCTACACCTTC
j_call: TRBJ1-4; d_call: TRBD1; clone_size: NA; v_call: TRBV30; cdr3_aa: CAWNQGENEKLFF; cdr3_nt: TGTGCCTGGAATCAGGGGGAAAATGAAAAACTGTTTTTT
j_call: TRBJ1-2; d_call: TRBD1; clone_size: NA; v_call: TRBV7-9; cdr3_aa: CASSSRDRDGYTF; cdr3_nt: TGTGCCAGCAGCTCCCGGGACAGGGATGGCTACACCTTC
j_call: TRBJ2-7; d_call: NA; clone_size: NA; v_call: TRBV7-8; cdr3_aa: CASSPTGYYEQYF; cdr3_nt: TGTGCCAGCAGCCCAACGGGGTACTACGAGCAGTACTTC
j_call: TRBJ2-1; d_call: TRBD2; clone_size: NA; v_call: TRBV27; cdr3_aa: CASSFLGLADYNEQFF; cdr3_nt: TGTGCCAGCAGTTTTTTGGGGCTAGCGGATTACAATGAGCAGTTCTTC
j_call: TRBJ2-7; d_call: TRBD1; clone_size: NA; v_call: TRBV18; cdr3_aa: CASSHWTGVLPYEQYF; cdr3_nt: TGTGCCAGCTCACACTGGACAGGGGTTCTTCCCTACGAGCAGTACTTC